The source of this T cell receptor (beta chain) is a study of blood T cell repertoires in COVID-19. Study background: The United States, Italy and Spain provided the acute and convalescent COVID-19 samples.

This CDR3 contains 16 residues. Germline V CDR1 and CDR2: SGDLS, YYNGEE. After removal of 3 bases from V and 1 base from J, the junction contained 6 bases not matched to a gene. In the original processing: Estimation of nucleated cell counts was performed using reference gene primer amplification. Repertoires were generated with immunoSEQ multiplex PCR, while TCRdb's copy carries only in-frame clones and drops some. That table supplies the V and J calls and clone size; D and trimming were determined from the DNA. This sample yields over 150,000 clones, of which approximately 83% are seen a single time; 9.1% belongs to the top ten.

The sequenced sample consisted of peripheral blood. This clonotype was sampled from a woman older than 75 with active or convalescent COVID-19. V gene TRBV9 combines with J gene TRBJ2-7, with 11 bases matching TRBD1. The CDR3 protein is CASSDGQGARSYEQYF. The CDR3 DNA reads as TGTGCCAGCAGCGACGGACAGGGGGCGCGATCCTACGAGCAGTACTTC. Supplemented by reference TRBV9 and TRBJ2-7, the full variable domain reads DSGVTQTPKHLITATGQRVTLRCSPRSGDLSVYWYQQSLDQGLQFLIQYYNGEERAKGNILERFSAQQFPDLHSELNLSSLELGDSALYFCASSDGQGARSYEQYFGPGTRLTVT.